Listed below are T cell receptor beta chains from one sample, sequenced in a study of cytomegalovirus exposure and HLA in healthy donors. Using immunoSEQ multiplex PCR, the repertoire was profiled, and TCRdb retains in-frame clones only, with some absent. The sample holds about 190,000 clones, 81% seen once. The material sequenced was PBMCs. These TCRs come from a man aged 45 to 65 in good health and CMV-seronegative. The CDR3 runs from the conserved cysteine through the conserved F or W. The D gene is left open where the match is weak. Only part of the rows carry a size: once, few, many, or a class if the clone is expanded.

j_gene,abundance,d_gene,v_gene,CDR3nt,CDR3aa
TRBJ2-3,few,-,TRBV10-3,TGTGCCATCGGCCGTGGCGAGGTAGATACGCAGTATTTT,CAIGRGEVDTQYF
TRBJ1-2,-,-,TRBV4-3,TGCGCCAGCAGCCAAGATACGGGGTTAGGAGGCTACACCTTC,CASSQDTGLGGYTF
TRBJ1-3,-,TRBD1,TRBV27,TGTGCCAGCAGTTCCTGGACAGGGGGCCCTGGAAACACCATATATTTT,CASSSWTGGPGNTIYF
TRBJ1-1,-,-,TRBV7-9,TGTGCCAGCAGCTTCCCCGGGACAAAAGTCGAGGACACTGAAGCTTTCTTT,CASSFPGTKVEDTEAFF
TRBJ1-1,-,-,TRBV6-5,TGTGCCAGCAGTTTGCCGCCAGGGAAGAACACTGAAGCTTTCTTT,CASSLPPGKNTEAFF
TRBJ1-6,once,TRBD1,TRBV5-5,TGTGCCAGCAGCTTCGGGGACAGTGTAGTGCTTTCACCCCTCCACTTT,CASSFGDSVVLSPLHF
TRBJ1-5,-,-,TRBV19,TGTGCCAGTAGACCTAGGGGCAGAATAGGGCCCCAGCATTTT,CASRPRGRIGPQHF
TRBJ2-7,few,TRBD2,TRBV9,TGTGCCAGCAGCGTAGATGGACTAGCGGACGAGCAGTACTTC,CASSVDGLADEQYF
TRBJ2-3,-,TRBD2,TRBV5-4,TGTGCCACCTCCTTGGGGGGGACAGATACGCAGTATTTT,CATSLGGTDTQYF
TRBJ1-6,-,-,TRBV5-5,TGTGCCAGCCGGGGGTCCTATAATTCACCCCTCCACTTT,CASRGSYNSPLHF
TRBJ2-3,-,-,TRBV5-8,TGTGCCAGCACCACGGGGAGGACTAGCACAGATACGCAGTATTTT,CASTTGRTSTDTQYF
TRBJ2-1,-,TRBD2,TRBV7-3,TGTGCCAGCAGCCCCCTGGGGGGGAGTGAGCAGTTCTTC,CASSPLGGSEQFF
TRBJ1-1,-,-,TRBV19,TGTGCCAGTAGTCAGTTGAACACTGAAGCTTTCTTT,CASSQLNTEAFF
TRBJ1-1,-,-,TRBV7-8,TGTGCCAGCAGCTTAGGAGGTGCAAAAAACACTGAAGCTTTCTTT,CASSLGGAKNTEAFF
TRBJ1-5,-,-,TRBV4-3,TGCGCCAGCAGCCAGGCTACGGGAATTGAGCCCCAGCATTTT,CASSQATGIEPQHF
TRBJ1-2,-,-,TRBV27,TGTGCCAGCAGTTTTTTCGGACAGGGCTACACCTTC,CASSFFGQGYTF
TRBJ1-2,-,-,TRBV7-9,TGTGCCAGCAGCTCTCCGGACACCGGCTACACCTTC,CASSSPDTGYTF
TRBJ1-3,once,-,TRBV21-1,TGTGCCAGCAGACTTCCCCAGGGGGCTTACACCATATATTTT,CASRLPQGAYTIYF
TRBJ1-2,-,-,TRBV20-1,TGCAGTGCTGACAGGGGCTACACCTTC,CSADRGYTF
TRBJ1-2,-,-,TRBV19,TGTGCCAGTACCGGGACACGTGAACTTTTTAACTATGGCTACACCTTC,CASTGTRELFNYGYTF
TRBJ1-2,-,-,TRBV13,TGTGCCAGCAGCTTAGAGCGGACGAACTATGGCTACACCTTC,CASSLERTNYGYTF
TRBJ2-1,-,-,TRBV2,TGTGCCATCCGCCCTCCTGACAGGGAGCAGTTCTTC,CAIRPPDREQFF
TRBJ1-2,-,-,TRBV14,TGTGCCAGCAGCCAAGATCCGCAGAGACATCATGGCTACACCTTC,CASSQDPQRHHGYTF
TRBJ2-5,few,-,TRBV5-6,TGTGCCAGCAGCTTTCTTCGTTACGGTCTAGGGACCCAGTACTTC,CASSFLRYGLGTQYF
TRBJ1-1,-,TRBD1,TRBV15,TGTGCCACCAGCAGAGCCCCGGGACAGGGAAGATCGGCTTTCTTT,CATSRAPGQGRSAFF
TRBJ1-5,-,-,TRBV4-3,TGCGCCAGCAGCCAAGATCTTTTGACACCAAATCAGCCCCAGCATTTT,CASSQDLLTPNQPQHF
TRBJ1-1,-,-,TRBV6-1,TGTGCCAGCAGTACCGGGGTATCTGAAGCTTTCTTT,CASSTGVSEAFF
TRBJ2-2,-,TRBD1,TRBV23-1,TGCGCCAGCAGTCAATCGGACAGGGGGGGAACCGGGGAGCTGTTTTTT,CASSQSDRGGTGELFF
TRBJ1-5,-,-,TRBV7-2,TGTGCCAGCAGTATAGGAACAGGGAAGGGTCAGCCCCAGCATTTT,CASSIGTGKGQPQHF
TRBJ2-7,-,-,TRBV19,TGTGCCAGTAGCGGGACATCGTACGAGCAGTACTTC,CASSGTSYEQYF
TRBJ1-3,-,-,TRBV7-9,TGTGCCAGCAAGGGAGGGCGTATCTCTGGAAACACCATATATTTT,CASKGGRISGNTIYF
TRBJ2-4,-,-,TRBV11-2,TGTGCCAGCAGCTTAAAAGACAGAGGCATTCAGTACTTC,CASSLKDRGIQYF
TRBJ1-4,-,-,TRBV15,TGTGCCACCAGCAGAGATTATGGCTCTGCAACTAATGAAAAACTGTTTTTT,CATSRDYGSATNEKLFF
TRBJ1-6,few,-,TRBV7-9,TGTTCCAGCAGCAAGGAGGGGCTTAATTCACCCCTCCACTTT,CSSSKEGLNSPLHF
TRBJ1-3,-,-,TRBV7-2,TGTGCCAGCAGCTCCGGGACTGCCTGGGGAAACACCATATATTTT,CASSSGTAWGNTIYF
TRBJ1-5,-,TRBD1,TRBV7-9,TGTGCCAGCAGCTTTATGGGAGTTACAGGGGGTAATCAGCCCCAGCATTTT,CASSFMGVTGGNQPQHF
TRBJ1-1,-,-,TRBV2,TGTGCCAGCAGTGGGGTCAGGGTGAACACTGAAGCTTTCTTT,CASSGVRVNTEAFF
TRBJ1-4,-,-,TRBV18,TGTGCCAGCTCACTCTCAGCGACAACTAATGAAAAACTGTTTTTT,CASSLSATTNEKLFF
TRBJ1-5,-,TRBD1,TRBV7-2,TGTGCCAGCAGCTCCCCGGGACAGAATCAGCCCCAGCATTTT,CASSSPGQNQPQHF
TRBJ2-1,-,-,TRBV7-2,TGTGCCAGCAGCTTCCAGCCTAGCTCCTACAATGAGCAGTTCTTC,CASSFQPSSYNEQFF
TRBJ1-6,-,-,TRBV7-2,TGTGCCAGCAGCGTAACGGACAGAGTTAATTCACCCCTCCACTTT,CASSVTDRVNSPLHF
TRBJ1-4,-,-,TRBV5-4,TGTGCCAGCAGCCCTGGCGGAGGGGTGGGTGAAAAACTGTTTTTT,CASSPGGGVGEKLFF
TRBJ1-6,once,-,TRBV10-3,TGTGCCATCAGTGAGGCAGGGTATAATTCACCCCTCCACTTT,CAISEAGYNSPLHF
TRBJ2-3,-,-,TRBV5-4,TGTGCCAGCAGCTTGGGGTCTACAGAATTAGATACGCAGTATTTT,CASSLGSTELDTQYF
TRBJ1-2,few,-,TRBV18,TGTGCCAGCTCAGAACGCGGGGGATCTGGCGGCTACACCTTC,CASSERGGSGGYTF
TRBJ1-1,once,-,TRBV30,TGTGCCTGGACTCGGATTAGACCGGGGAGCACTGAAGCTTTCTTT,CAWTRIRPGSTEAFF
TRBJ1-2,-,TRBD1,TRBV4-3,TGCGCCAGCAGCCGTCGGGACAGCTCCTATGGCTACACCTTC,CASSRRDSSYGYTF
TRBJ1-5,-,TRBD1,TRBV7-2,TGTGCCAGCAGCTTTTCGACAGGGCTAAGCAATCAGCCCCAGCATTTT,CASSFSTGLSNQPQHF
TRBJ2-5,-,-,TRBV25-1,TGTGCCAGCAGTGAAACCCCCTACGGCCGGGGGGAGACCCAGTACTTC,CASSETPYGRGETQYF
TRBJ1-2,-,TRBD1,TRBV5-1,TGCGCCAGCAATGGGACAGGGGAAGGCTACACCTTC,CASNGTGEGYTF
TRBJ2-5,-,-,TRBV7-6,TGTGCCAGCAGCTCCGCTGGGCAGGAGGGGACCCAGTACTTC,CASSSAGQEGTQYF
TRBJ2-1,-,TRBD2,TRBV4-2,TGTGCCAGCAGCCAAGATCGGGAGCGGGGGGCCTACAATGAGCAGTTCTTC,CASSQDRERGAYNEQFF